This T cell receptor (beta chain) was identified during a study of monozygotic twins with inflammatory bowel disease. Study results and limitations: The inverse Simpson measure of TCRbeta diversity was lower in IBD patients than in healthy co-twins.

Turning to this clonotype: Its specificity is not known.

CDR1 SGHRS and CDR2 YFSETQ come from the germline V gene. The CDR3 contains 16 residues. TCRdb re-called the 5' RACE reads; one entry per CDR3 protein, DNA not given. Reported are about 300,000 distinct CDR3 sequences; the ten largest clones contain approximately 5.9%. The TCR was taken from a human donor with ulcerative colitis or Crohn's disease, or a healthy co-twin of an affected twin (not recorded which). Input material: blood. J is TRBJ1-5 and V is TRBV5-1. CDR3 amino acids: CASSLDPAGTDQPQHF.